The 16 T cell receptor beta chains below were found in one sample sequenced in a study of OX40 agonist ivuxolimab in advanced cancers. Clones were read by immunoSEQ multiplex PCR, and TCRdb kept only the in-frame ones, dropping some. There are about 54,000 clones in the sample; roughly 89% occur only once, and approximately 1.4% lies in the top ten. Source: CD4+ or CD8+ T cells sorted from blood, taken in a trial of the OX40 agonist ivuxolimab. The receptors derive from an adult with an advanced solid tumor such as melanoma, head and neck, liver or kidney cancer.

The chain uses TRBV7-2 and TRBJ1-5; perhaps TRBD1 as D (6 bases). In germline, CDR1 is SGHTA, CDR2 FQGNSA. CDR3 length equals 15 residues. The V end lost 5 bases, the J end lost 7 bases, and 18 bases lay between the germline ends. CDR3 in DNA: TGTGCCAGCAGCATCCACAGGGCTGGGGGACAGCCCCAGCATTTT. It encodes CASSIHRAGGQPQHF.

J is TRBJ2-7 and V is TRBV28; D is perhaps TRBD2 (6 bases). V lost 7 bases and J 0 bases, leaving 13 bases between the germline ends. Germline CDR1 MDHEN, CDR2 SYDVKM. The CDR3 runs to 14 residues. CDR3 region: CASTTTSSSYEQYF. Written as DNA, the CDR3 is TGTGCCAGCACCACCACTAGCAGCTCCTACGAGCAGTACTTC.

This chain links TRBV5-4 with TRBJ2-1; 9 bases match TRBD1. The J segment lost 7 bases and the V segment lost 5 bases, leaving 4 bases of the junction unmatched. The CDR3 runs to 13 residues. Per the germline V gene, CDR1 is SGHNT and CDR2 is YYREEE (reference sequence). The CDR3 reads CASSWTGVNEQFF. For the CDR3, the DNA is TGTGCCAGCAGTTGGACAGGGGTGAATGAGCAGTTCTTC.

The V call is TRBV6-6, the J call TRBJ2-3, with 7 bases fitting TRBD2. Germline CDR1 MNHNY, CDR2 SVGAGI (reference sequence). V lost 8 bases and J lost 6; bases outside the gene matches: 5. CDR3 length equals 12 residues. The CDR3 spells CASCPGGDTQYF. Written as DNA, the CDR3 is TGTGCCAGCTGCCCCGGGGGGGATACGCAGTATTTT.

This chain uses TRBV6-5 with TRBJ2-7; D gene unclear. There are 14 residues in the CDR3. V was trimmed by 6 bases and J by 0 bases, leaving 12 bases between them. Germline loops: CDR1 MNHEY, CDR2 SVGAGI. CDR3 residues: CASSRSLDSYEQYF. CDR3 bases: TGTGCCAGCAGCCGCTCCCTAGACTCCTACGAGCAGTACTTC.

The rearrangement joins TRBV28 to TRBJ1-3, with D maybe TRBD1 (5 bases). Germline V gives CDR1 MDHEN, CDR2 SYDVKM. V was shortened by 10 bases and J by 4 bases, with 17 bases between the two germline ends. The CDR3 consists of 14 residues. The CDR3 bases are TGTGCCATCCTGGGTGAGGGGAAGGGAAACACCATATATTTT. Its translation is CAILGEGKGNTIYF.

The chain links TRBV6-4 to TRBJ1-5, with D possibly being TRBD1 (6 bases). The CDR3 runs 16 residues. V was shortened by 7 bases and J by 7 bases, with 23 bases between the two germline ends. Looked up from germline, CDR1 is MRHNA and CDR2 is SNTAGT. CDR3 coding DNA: TGTGCCAGCACCAGAATGGACAGAAGTTTAGGGCAGCCCCAGCATTTT. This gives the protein CASTRMDRSLGQPQHF.

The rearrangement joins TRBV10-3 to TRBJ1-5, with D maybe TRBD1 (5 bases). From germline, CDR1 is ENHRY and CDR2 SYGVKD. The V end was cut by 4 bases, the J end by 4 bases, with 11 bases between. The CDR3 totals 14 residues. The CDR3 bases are TGTGCCATCAGTGTAGGAGGGGATAATCAGCCCCAGCATTTT. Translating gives CAISVGGDNQPQHF.

The chain's CDR3 is CAISWDRAYEQYF. CDR3 in DNA: TGTGCCATCAGTTGGGACAGGGCTTACGAGCAGTACTTC. The V call is TRBV10-3, the J call TRBJ2-7; 9 bases align to TRBD1. Germline CDR1 reads ENHRY; CDR2 reads SYGVKD. The CDR3 sequence is 13 residues long. The trim removed 5 bases at V and 4 bases at J, leaving 3 bases unmatched.

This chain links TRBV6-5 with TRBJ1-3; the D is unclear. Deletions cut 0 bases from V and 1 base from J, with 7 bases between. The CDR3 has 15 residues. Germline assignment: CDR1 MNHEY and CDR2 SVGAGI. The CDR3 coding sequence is TGTGCCAGCAGTTACTCCCCGGTGTCTGGAAACACCATATATTTT. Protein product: CASSYSPVSGNTIYF.

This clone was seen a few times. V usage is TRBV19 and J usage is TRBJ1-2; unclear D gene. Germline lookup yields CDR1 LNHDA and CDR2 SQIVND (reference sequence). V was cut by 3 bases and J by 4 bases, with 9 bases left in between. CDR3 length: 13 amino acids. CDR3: CASSIGQFYGYTF. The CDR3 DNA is TGTGCCAGTAGTATTGGGCAGTTCTATGGCTACACCTTC.

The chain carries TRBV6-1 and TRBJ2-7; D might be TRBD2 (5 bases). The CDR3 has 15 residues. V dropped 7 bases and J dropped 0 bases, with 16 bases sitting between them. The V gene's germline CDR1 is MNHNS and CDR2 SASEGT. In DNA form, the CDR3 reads TGTGCCAGCAATGGAGGCCTTGCTAGCTCCTACGAGCAGTACTTC. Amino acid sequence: CASNGGLASSYEQYF.

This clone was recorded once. In DNA form, the CDR3 reads TGTGCCAGCAAGGGGGCGGTGTCCTACGAGCAGTACTTC. It encodes CASKGAVSYEQYF. V usage is TRBV6-5 and J usage is TRBJ2-7, with 7 bases aligning to TRBD1. The J segment lost 1 base and the V segment lost 7 bases, leaving 4 bases of the junction unmatched. CDR3 size: 13 residues. The germline CDR1 and CDR2 sequences are MNHEY and SVGAGI.

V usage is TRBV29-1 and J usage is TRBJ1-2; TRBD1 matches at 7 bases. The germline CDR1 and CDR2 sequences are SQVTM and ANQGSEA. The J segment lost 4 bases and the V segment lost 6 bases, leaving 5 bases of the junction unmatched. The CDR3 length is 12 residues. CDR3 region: CSVATGSYGYTF. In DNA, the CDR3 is TGCAGCGTAGCGACAGGGTCCTATGGCTACACCTTC.

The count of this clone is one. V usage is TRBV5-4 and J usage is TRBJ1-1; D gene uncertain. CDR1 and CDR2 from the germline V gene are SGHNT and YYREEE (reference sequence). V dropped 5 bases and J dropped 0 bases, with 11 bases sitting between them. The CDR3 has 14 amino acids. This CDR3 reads CASSIEAMNTEAFF. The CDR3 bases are TGTGCCAGCAGTATAGAGGCAATGAACACTGAAGCTTTCTTT.

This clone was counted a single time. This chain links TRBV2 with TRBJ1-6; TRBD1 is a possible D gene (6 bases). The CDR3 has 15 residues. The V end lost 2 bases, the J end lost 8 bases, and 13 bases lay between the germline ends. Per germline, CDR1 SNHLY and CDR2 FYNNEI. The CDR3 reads CASSEQGRRDSPLHF. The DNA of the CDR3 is TGTGCCAGCAGTGAACAGGGGAGGCGGGATTCACCCCTCCACTTT.